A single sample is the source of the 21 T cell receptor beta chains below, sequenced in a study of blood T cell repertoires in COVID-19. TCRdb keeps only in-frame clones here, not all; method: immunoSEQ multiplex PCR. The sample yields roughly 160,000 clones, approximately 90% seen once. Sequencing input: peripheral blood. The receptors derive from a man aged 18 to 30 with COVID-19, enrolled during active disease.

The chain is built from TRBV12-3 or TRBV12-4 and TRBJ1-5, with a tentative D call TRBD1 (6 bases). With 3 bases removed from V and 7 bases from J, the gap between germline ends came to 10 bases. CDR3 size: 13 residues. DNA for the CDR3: TGTGCCAGCAGTTTCAGGGGTGGGCAGCCCCAGCATTTT. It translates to CASSFRGGQPQHF.

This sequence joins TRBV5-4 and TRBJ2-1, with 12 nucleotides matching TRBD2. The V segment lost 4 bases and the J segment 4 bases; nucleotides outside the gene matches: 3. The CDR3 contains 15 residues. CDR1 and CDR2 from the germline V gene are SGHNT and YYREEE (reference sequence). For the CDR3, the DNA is TGTGCCAGCAGCCCTGGACTAGCGGGATACAATGAGCAGTTCTTC. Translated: CASSPGLAGYNEQFF.

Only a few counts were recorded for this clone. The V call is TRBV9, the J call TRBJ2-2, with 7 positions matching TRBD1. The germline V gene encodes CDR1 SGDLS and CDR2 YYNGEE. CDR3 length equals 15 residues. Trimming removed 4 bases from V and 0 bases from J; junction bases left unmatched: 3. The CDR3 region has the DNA TGTGCCAGCAGCCAGCAGGGGGCGAACACCGGGGAGCTGTTTTTT. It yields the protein CASSQQGANTGELFF.

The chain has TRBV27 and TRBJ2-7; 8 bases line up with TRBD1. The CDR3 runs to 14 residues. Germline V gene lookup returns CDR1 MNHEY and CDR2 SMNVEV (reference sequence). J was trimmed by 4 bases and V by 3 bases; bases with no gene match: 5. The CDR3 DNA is TGTGCCAGCAGTTTTGCAGGGGGCCTGTACGAGCAGTACTTC. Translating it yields CASSFAGGLYEQYF.

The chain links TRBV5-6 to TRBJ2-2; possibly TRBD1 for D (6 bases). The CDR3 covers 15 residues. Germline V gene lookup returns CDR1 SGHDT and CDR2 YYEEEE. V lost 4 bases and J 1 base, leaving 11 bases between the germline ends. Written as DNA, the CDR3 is TGTGCCAGCAGCCCCCGCAGGGGGAACACCGGGGAGCTGTTTTTT. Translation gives CASSPRRGNTGELFF.

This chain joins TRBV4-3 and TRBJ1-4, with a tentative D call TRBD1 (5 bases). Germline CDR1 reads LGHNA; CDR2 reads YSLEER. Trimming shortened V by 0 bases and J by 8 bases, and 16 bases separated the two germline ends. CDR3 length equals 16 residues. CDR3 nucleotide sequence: TGCGCCAGCAGCCAAGATCTTGGCGGGGCAGGGGAAAAACTGTTTTTT. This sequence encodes CASSQDLGGAGEKLFF.

CDR3 sequence: CARSLNNDTSAQETQYF. In nucleotides, the CDR3 is TGTGCCAGAAGCCTAAACAATGACACTAGCGCTCAAGAGACCCAGTACTTC. The chain employs TRBV7-5 and TRBJ2-5; the table's D gene call, TRBD2, was not cross checked with the DNA. TRBV7-5 is a listed pseudogene. The CDR3 is made up of 17 amino acids.

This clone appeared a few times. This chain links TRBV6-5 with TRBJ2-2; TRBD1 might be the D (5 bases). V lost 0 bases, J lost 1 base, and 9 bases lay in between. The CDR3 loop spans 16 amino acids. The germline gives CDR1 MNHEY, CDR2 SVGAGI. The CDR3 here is CASSYSLDRNTGELFF. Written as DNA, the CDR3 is TGTGCCAGCAGTTACTCCCTTGACAGGAACACCGGGGAGCTGTTTTTT.

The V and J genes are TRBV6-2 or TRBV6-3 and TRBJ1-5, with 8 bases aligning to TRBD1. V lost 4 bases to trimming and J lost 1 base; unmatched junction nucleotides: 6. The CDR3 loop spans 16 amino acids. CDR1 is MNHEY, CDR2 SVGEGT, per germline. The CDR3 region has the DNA TGTGCCAGCAGTTCGGACAGGGCTTTAAGCAATCAGCCCCAGCATTTT. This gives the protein CASSSDRALSNQPQHF.

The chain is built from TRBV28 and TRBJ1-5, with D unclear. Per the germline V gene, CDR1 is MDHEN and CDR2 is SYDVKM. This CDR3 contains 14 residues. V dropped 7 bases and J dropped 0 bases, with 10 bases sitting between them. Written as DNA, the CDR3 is TGTGCCAGCACCCCCATAGATAGCAATCAGCCCCAGCATTTT. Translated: CASTPIDSNQPQHF. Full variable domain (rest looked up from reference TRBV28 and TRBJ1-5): DVKVTQSSRYLVKRTGEKVFLECVQDMDHENMFWYRQDPGLGLRLIYFSYDVKMKEKGDIPEGYSVSREKKERFSLILESASTNQTSMYLCASTPIDSNQPQHFGDGTRLSIL.

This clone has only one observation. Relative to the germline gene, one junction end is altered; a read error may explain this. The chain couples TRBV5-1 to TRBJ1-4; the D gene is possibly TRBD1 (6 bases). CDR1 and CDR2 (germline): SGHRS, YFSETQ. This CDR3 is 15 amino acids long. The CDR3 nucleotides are TGCGCCAGCAGCTTGGATGGGGGCGAGGATGAAAAACTGCTTTTT. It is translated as CASSLDGGEDEKLLF.

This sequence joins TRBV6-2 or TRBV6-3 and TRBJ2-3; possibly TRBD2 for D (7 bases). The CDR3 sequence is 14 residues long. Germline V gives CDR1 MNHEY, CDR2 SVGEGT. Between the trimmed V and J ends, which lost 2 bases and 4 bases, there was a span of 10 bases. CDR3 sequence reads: CASSYGGGADTQYF. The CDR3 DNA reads TGTGCCAGCAGTTACGGGGGGGGCGCAGATACGCAGTATTTT.

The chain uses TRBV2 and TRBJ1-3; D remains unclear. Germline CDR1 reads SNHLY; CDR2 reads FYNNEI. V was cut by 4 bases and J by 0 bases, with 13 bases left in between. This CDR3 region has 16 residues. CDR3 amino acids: CASSVSTVHSGNTIYF. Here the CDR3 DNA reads TGTGCCAGCAGTGTATCAACAGTCCACTCTGGAAACACCATATATTTT. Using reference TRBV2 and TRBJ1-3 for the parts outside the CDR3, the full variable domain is EPEVTQTPSHQVTQMGQEVILRCVPISNHLYFYWYRQILGQKVEFLVSFYNNEISEKSEIFDDQFSVERPDGSNFTLKIRSTKLEDSAMYFCASSVSTVHSGNTIYFGEGSWLTVV.

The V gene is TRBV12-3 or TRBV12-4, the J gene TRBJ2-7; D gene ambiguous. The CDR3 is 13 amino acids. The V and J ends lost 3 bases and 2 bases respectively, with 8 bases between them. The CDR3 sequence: CASSFPQAYEQYF. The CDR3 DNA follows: TGTGCCAGCAGTTTCCCCCAGGCCTACGAGCAGTACTTC.

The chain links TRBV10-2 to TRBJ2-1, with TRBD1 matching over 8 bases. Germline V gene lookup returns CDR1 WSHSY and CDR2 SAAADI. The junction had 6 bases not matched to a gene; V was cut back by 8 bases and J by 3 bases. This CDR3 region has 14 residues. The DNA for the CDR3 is TGCGCCAGCTCCATAGACAGGGGCTACAATGAGCAGTTCTTC. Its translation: CASSIDRGYNEQFF.

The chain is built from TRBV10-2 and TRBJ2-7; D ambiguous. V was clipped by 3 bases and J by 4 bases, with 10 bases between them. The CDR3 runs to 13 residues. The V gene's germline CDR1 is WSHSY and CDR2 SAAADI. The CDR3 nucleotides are TGCGCCAGCAGTGATGGCAGGCGATACGAGCAGTACTTC. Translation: CASSDGRRYEQYF.

The CDR3 reads CATSSPSGSTDTQYF. CDR3 DNA: TGTGCCACCAGCAGCCCTAGCGGATCCACAGATACGCAGTATTTT. V usage is TRBV15 and J usage is TRBJ2-3; 7 nucleotides line up with TRBD2. This CDR3 has 15 residues. In germline, CDR1 is LNHNV, CDR2 YYDKDF (reference sequence). The junction had 5 bases not matched to a gene; V was cut back by 3 bases and J by 2 bases. Using reference TRBV15 and TRBJ2-3 for the parts outside the CDR3, the full variable domain is DAMVIQNPRYQVTQFGKPVTLSCSQTLNHNVMYWYQQKSSQAPKLLFHYYDKDFNNEADTPDNFQSRRPNTSFCFLDIRSPGLGDTAMYLCATSSPSGSTDTQYFGPGTRLTVL.

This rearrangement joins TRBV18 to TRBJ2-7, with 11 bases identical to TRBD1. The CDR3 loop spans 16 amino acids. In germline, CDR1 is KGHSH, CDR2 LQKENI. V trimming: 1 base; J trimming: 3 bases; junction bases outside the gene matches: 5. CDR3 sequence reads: CASSPRGQGAGYEQYF. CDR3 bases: TGTGCCAGCTCACCACGCGGACAGGGGGCTGGCTACGAGCAGTACTTC.

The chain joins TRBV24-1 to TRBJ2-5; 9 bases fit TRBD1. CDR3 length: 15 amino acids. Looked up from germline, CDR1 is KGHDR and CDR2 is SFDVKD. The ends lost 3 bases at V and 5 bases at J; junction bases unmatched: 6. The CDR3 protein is CATSDRQGVHETQYF. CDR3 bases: TGTGCCACCAGTGATCGACAGGGGGTTCACGAGACCCAGTACTTC.

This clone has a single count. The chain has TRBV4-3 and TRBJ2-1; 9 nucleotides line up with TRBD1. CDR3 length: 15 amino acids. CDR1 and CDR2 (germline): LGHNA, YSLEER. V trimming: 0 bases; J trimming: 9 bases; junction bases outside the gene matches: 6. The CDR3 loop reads CASSQDEGQGREQFF. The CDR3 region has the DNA TGCGCCAGCAGCCAAGATGAGGGACAGGGTCGTGAGCAGTTCTTC.

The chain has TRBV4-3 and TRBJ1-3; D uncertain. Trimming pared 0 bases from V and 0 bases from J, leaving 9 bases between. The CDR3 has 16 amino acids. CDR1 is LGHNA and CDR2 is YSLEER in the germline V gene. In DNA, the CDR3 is TGCGCCAGCAGCCAAGAGCGGGATTACTCTGGAAACACCATATATTTT. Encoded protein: CASSQERDYSGNTIYF.